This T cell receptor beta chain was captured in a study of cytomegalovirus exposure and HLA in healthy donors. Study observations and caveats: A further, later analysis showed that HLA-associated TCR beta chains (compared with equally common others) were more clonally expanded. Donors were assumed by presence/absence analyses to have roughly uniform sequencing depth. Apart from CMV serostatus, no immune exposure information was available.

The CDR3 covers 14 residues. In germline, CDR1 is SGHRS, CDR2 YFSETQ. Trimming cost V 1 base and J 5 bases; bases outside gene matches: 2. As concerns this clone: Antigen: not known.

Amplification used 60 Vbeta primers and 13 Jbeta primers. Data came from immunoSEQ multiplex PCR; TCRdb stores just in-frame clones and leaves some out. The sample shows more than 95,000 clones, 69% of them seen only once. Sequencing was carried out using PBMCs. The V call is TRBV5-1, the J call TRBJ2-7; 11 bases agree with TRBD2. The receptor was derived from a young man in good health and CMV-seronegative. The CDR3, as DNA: TGCGCCAGCAGCTTGCCTAGCGGGAGGAACGAGCAGTACTTC. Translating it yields CASSLPSGRNEQYF.